This T cell receptor (beta chain) was found in a study of T cell repertoires in cytomegalovirus infection. The CDR3 extends over 13 amino acids. Germline CDR1 reads MNHNS; CDR2 reads SASEGT. Trimming shortened V by 2 bases and J by 3 bases, and 8 bases separated the two germline ends. About this clonotype: Its antigen is not identified.

Each CDR3 protein gets one entry after TCRdb re-called the reads with MiXCR. The sample has 750,000 to 900,000 distinct CDR3 sequences; roughly 28% are singletons. The receptor was isolated from a human donor in good health (CMV status not recorded). Some clones in this sample may be carry-over from other donors' samples. The chain carries TRBV6-1 and TRBJ2-7; tentative D call: TRBD1 (6 bases). Here the sequenced sample was cultured CD8+ T cells from PBMCs, taken from culture after CMV antigen stimulation. The CDR3 DNA reads TGTGCCAGCAGTGAAATACAGGGCTACGAGCAGTACGTC. Its protein is CASSEIQGYEQYV.